Sequencing of this TCR beta chain was carried out in a study of long-term antiretroviral therapy in people with HIV. General study results and limits: Once patients were on ART, diversity went higher but still fell short of transplant donor controls.

They ran version v3.0 of the immunoSEQ assay at survey level. Target depth was about 40,000-50,000 T-cell genomes per sample. Repertoires were generated with immunoSEQ multiplex PCR, while TCRdb's copy carries only in-frame clones and drops some. The table includes around 40,000 clones, just under 95% detected once. Concerning this clone itself: The antigen is not known.

Trimming removed 1 base from V and 5 bases from J, with 8 bases in between. This CDR3 region has 13 residues. In germline, CDR1 is LNHDA, CDR2 SQIVND (reference sequence). The sequenced sample was unsorted PBMCs, obtained 4.1 years after starting antiretroviral therapy. The V call is TRBV19, the J call TRBJ2-5; no firm D call. This sequence originates from a woman between 50 and 59 years old with HIV. CDR3 in amino acids: CASSIAGTETQYF. The CDR3 coding sequence is TGTGCCAGTAGTATAGCAGGAACGGAGACCCAGTACTTC.